The 3 T cell receptor beta chains listed next were all sequenced from one sample in a study of T-cell memory formation after mild COVID-19. MiXCR was run by TCRdb on the 5' RACE reads, yielding one entry per CDR3 protein. The sample holds more than 55,000 distinct CDR3 sequences, more than 9% seen once. Input material: PBMCs or a T cell subset sorted from them (not recorded which). All receptors come from a man in his late teens or twenties who had mild COVID-19 (a few samples of this study predate the infection). Cell type and time point are not known.

This chain connects TRBV7-2 to TRBJ2-5; 7 bases map to TRBD2. Trimming at V came to 4 bases and at J to 5 bases, leaving 10 bases not matched to a gene. This CDR3 has 15 residues. CDR1 is SGHTA, CDR2 FQGNSA, per germline. CDR3 sequence (DNA): TGTGCCAGCAGCTCGCCTCAGCGGGGTGGCGAGACCCAGTACTTC. Its protein is CASSSPQRGGETQYF.

This rearrangement joins TRBV14 to TRBJ2-1; 10 nucleotides align to TRBD2. The germline V gene encodes CDR1 SGHDN and CDR2 FVKESK. CDR3 size: 16 residues. With V trimmed by 5 bases and J by 7 bases, 11 bases remained unmatched. CDR3 DNA: TGTGCCAGCAGCTGGGGCAGACTAGCGGGTTTAAATGAGCAGTTCTTC. Protein: CASSWGRLAGLNEQFF.

This clonotype occurred a few times. This rearrangement joins TRBV4-1 to TRBJ2-7; TRBD2 aligns across 8 bases. V trimming: 0 bases; J trimming: 0 bases; junction bases outside the gene matches: 7. The germline gives CDR1 MGHRA, CDR2 YSYEKL. The CDR3 runs 17 residues. CDR3 loop: CASSQENGAGGSYEQYF. The CDR3 DNA reads as TGCGCCAGCAGCCAAGAGAACGGGGCGGGGGGCTCCTACGAGCAGTACTTC.